The sequence of this TCR beta chain was determined in a study of CD8 T cells in ankylosing spondylitis. There are 16 residues in the CDR3. Germline CDR1 and CDR2: SGHKS and YYEKEE (reference sequence). The V gene end was trimmed by 3 bases and the J gene end by 0 bases; junction bases not matched to a gene: 5. A single record per CDR3 protein comes from TCRdb applying MiXCR to the 5' RACE reads. The data contain some 87,000 distinct CDR3 sequences, 27% of them singletons. The gene calls are TRBV5-5 and TRBJ2-3; 9 positions agree with TRBD2. This TCR derives from a male donor with ankylosing spondylitis or in good health (not recorded which). The specimen sequenced was blood, either unsorted or a sorted T cell fraction (not recorded which). CDR3 sequence: CASSSTTSGSTDTQYF. CDR3 in DNA: TGTGCCAGCAGCTCGACGACTAGCGGAAGCACAGATACGCAGTATTTT.